These T cell receptor beta chains were read from a single sample in a study of cytotoxic CD8 clonotypes in ibrutinib-treated CLL. TCRdb keeps only in-frame clones here, not all; method: immunoSEQ multiplex PCR. The sample records some 61,000 clones, about 64% being singletons. The sequencing here drew on PBMCs, taken after 12 months of ibrutinib treatment. These receptors all stem from a human donor with chronic lymphocytic leukemia. CDR3s include the opening cysteine and the closing phenylalanine or tryptophan. D genes are given only for firm matches. Clone sizes are given selectively: once, few, many, or a class where the clone is expanded.

size: few; D: .; V: TRBV4-1; J: TRBJ1-6; CDR3: CASSQVGGGDGSPLHF; DNA: TGCGCCAGCAGCCAAGTGGGCGGGGGAGATGGATCACCCCTCCACTTT
size: .; D: .; V: TRBV7-2; J: TRBJ1-1; CDR3: CASSLDMGGLPEAFF; DNA: TGTGCCAGCAGCTTAGATATGGGGGGTTTGCCTGAAGCTTTCTTT
size: .; D: .; V: TRBV12-5; J: TRBJ1-1; CDR3: CASGLRDGNTEAFF; DNA: TGTGCTAGTGGTTTGAGGGACGGGAACACTGAAGCTTTCTTT
size: .; D: .; V: TRBV7-9; J: TRBJ2-3; CDR3: CASSLGGQSDTQYF; DNA: TGTGCCAGCAGCTTAGGCGGACAGTCAGATACGCAGTATTTT
size: .; D: .; V: TRBV4-2; J: TRBJ2-2; CDR3: CASRSDPFGTGELFF; DNA: TGTGCCAGCAGATCGGACCCATTTGGAACCGGGGAGCTGTTTTTT
size: .; D: .; V: TRBV4-3; J: TRBJ1-1; CDR3: CASSQNLPGEAFF; DNA: TGCGCCAGCAGCCAAAACCTTCCGGGCGAAGCTTTCTTT
size: .; D: TRBD2; V: TRBV5-1; J: TRBJ2-5; CDR3: CASSPGTSGGETQYF; DNA: TGCGCCAGCAGCCCAGGGACTAGCGGGGGAGAGACCCAGTACTTC
size: few; D: .; V: TRBV30; J: TRBJ1-5; CDR3: CAWSQGRDQPQHF; DNA: TGTGCCTGGAGCCAGGGGAGGGATCAGCCCCAGCATTTT
size: once; D: .; V: TRBV19; J: TRBJ1-6; CDR3: CASSTLASSYNSPLHF; DNA: TGTGCCAGTAGTACCCTAGCCAGCTCCTATAATTCACCCCTCCACTTT
size: .; D: TRBD1; V: TRBV7-2; J: TRBJ1-2; CDR3: CASSLGGTGLLNYGYTF; DNA: TGTGCCAGCAGCTTAGGCGGGACAGGTCTCCTTAACTATGGCTACACCTTC